This is a list of T cell receptor beta chains from one sample in a study of OX40 agonist ivuxolimab in advanced cancers. Repertoires were generated with immunoSEQ multiplex PCR, while TCRdb's copy carries only in-frame clones and drops some. The repertoire holds some 90,000 clones, with roughly 92% as singletons. The material sequenced was CD4+ or CD8+ T cells sorted from blood, taken in a trial of the OX40 agonist ivuxolimab. The receptors were gathered from an adult with an advanced solid tumor such as melanoma, head and neck, liver or kidney cancer. Both conserved end residues are part of each CDR3. The order of the fields is J gene, clone size, D gene, CDR3 length, V gene, CDR3 protein, CDR3 DNA. The D gene is left open where the match is weak. The size field is filled for only some rows; it gives once, few, many or a size class.

j_gene: TRBJ2-5; abundance: NA; d_gene: NA; len: 13; v_gene: TRBV7-9; CDR3aa: CASSRTPGETQYF; CDR3nt: TGTGCCAGCAGCCGAACCCCCGGAGAGACCCAGTACTTC
j_gene: TRBJ2-7; abundance: NA; d_gene: NA; len: 15; v_gene: TRBV18; CDR3aa: CASSPRQGDVYEQYF; CDR3nt: TGTGCCAGCTCACCACGGCAGGGAGATGTCTACGAGCAGTACTTC
j_gene: TRBJ1-1; abundance: NA; d_gene: NA; len: 12; v_gene: TRBV13; CDR3aa: CASSLVGVQAFF; CDR3nt: TGTGCCAGCAGCTTAGTAGGTGTCCAAGCTTTCTTT
j_gene: TRBJ2-5; abundance: NA; d_gene: TRBD1; len: 15; v_gene: TRBV2; CDR3aa: CASMGDRGNEETQYF; CDR3nt: TGTGCCAGCATGGGGGACAGGGGGAATGAAGAGACCCAGTACTTC
j_gene: TRBJ2-5; abundance: NA; d_gene: TRBD1; len: 15; v_gene: TRBV7-9; CDR3aa: CASSLGDREIKTQYF; CDR3nt: TGTGCCAGCAGCTTAGGGGACAGGGAAATAAAGACCCAGTACTTC
j_gene: TRBJ1-5; abundance: NA; d_gene: NA; len: 13; v_gene: TRBV2; CDR3aa: CASTGWGEQPQHF; CDR3nt: TGTGCCAGCACCGGGTGGGGCGAACAGCCCCAGCATTTT
j_gene: TRBJ2-7; abundance: NA; d_gene: TRBD2; len: 13; v_gene: TRBV14; CDR3aa: CASGWGGSYEQYF; CDR3nt: TGTGCCAGCGGATGGGGGGGGTCCTACGAGCAGTACTTC
j_gene: TRBJ1-4; abundance: NA; d_gene: NA; len: 16; v_gene: TRBV4-1; CDR3aa: CASSHGALGTNEKLFF; CDR3nt: TGCGCCAGCAGCCACGGTGCCCTCGGGACTAATGAAAAACTGTTTTTT
j_gene: TRBJ2-1; abundance: NA; d_gene: NA; len: 15; v_gene: TRBV5-1; CDR3aa: CASGSGVQAYNEQFF; CDR3nt: TGCGCCAGTGGGTCGGGAGTTCAGGCCTACAATGAGCAGTTCTTC
j_gene: TRBJ2-1; abundance: NA; d_gene: NA; len: 13; v_gene: TRBV5-3; CDR3aa: CARSLGHHNEQFF; CDR3nt: TGTGCCAGAAGCCTTGGACACCACAATGAGCAGTTCTTC
j_gene: TRBJ2-3; abundance: NA; d_gene: TRBD1; len: 15; v_gene: TRBV9; CDR3aa: CASSVGDRLVDTQYF; CDR3nt: TGTGCCAGCAGCGTAGGGGACAGGCTAGTAGATACGCAGTATTTT
j_gene: TRBJ1-1; abundance: NA; d_gene: NA; len: 14; v_gene: TRBV30; CDR3aa: CAWSMTRGNTEAFF; CDR3nt: TGTGCCTGGAGCATGACCAGGGGGAACACTGAAGCTTTCTTT
j_gene: TRBJ2-3; abundance: NA; d_gene: TRBD2; len: 12; v_gene: TRBV10-3; CDR3aa: CAIAGAPDTQYF; CDR3nt: TGTGCCATCGCGGGAGCACCAGATACGCAGTATTTT
j_gene: TRBJ2-1; abundance: NA; d_gene: TRBD1; len: 15; v_gene: TRBV30; CDR3aa: CAWSGEQGSRNEQFF; CDR3nt: TGTGCCTGGAGTGGGGAACAGGGGTCCCGGAATGAGCAGTTCTTC
j_gene: TRBJ2-2; abundance: NA; d_gene: TRBD1; len: 14; v_gene: TRBV7-9; CDR3aa: CASSSQGAPGELFF; CDR3nt: TGTGCCAGCAGTTCACAGGGGGCCCCCGGGGAGCTGTTTTTT
j_gene: TRBJ1-4; abundance: NA; d_gene: NA; len: 15; v_gene: TRBV7-9; CDR3aa: CASSPRGVSEEKLFF; CDR3nt: TGTGCCAGCAGCCCCCGGGGGGTATCGGAAGAAAAACTGTTTTTT
j_gene: TRBJ2-7; abundance: NA; d_gene: NA; len: 15; v_gene: TRBV10-3; CDR3aa: CAIRDLGASSYEQYF; CDR3nt: TGTGCCATCAGGGATCTAGGGGCGAGCTCCTACGAGCAGTACTTC
j_gene: TRBJ2-3; abundance: NA; d_gene: TRBD1; len: 14; v_gene: TRBV5-6; CDR3aa: CASSTTGHTDTQYF; CDR3nt: TGTGCCAGCAGCACGACAGGGCACACAGATACGCAGTATTTT
j_gene: TRBJ2-1; abundance: NA; d_gene: NA; len: 12; v_gene: TRBV30; CDR3aa: CAWSVRVGGQFF; CDR3nt: TGTGCCTGGAGTGTAAGGGTGGGGGGTCAGTTCTTC
j_gene: TRBJ2-1; abundance: NA; d_gene: TRBD2; len: 14; v_gene: TRBV4-1; CDR3aa: CASSRTSGRREQFF; CDR3nt: TGCGCCAGCAGTCGGACTAGCGGGAGAAGGGAGCAGTTCTTC
j_gene: TRBJ2-1; abundance: few; d_gene: NA; len: 14; v_gene: TRBV19; CDR3aa: CASSPQVRVAEQFF; CDR3nt: TGTGCCAGTAGCCCCCAGGTCAGGGTGGCTGAGCAGTTCTTC
j_gene: TRBJ1-2; abundance: NA; d_gene: NA; len: 12; v_gene: TRBV6-6; CDR3aa: CASSYYGDGYTF; CDR3nt: TGTGCCAGCAGTTACTATGGGGACGGCTACACCTTC
j_gene: TRBJ2-5; abundance: few; d_gene: NA; len: 15; v_gene: TRBV11-3; CDR3aa: CASSLRAGSQETQYF; CDR3nt: TGTGCCAGCAGCTTAAGGGCGGGAAGTCAAGAGACCCAGTACTTC
j_gene: TRBJ2-2; abundance: NA; d_gene: TRBD2; len: 16; v_gene: TRBV9; CDR3aa: CASSASPSGNTGELFF; CDR3nt: TGTGCCAGCAGTGCCTCCCCTAGCGGAAACACCGGGGAGCTGTTTTTT
j_gene: TRBJ2-7; abundance: NA; d_gene: NA; len: 11; v_gene: TRBV2; CDR3aa: CASSYAYEQYF; CDR3nt: TGTGCCAGCAGCTACGCCTACGAGCAGTACTTC
j_gene: TRBJ1-5; abundance: NA; d_gene: NA; len: 16; v_gene: TRBV28; CDR3aa: CASSLFRGASNQPQHF; CDR3nt: TGTGCCAGCAGTTTATTTAGGGGGGCGAGCAATCAGCCCCAGCATTTT
j_gene: TRBJ2-3; abundance: NA; d_gene: NA; len: 14; v_gene: TRBV5-6; CDR3aa: CASSGGGRTDTQYF; CDR3nt: TGTGCCAGCAGCGGAGGGGGTAGGACAGATACGCAGTATTTT
j_gene: TRBJ1-1; abundance: NA; d_gene: NA; len: 12; v_gene: TRBV14; CDR3aa: CASRLGNTEAFF; CDR3nt: TGTGCCAGCAGGTTAGGAAACACTGAAGCTTTCTTT